This TCR beta chain was obtained from a study of naive and memory T cell subsets. Note on this clonotype: Its target is not known.

The beta constant-region primer was an equimolar mix of two oligonucleotides covering TRBC1 and TRBC2. TCRdb itself ran the UMI-ligation and nested PCR reads through MiXCR, one entry per CDR3 protein. The data show about 90,000 distinct CDR3 sequences, 5.5% to 8.5% seen once. Overall study results and limits: From naive to CM, EM and EMRA, diversity decreased and Gini increased.

The CDR3 is made up of 13 amino acids. V gave up 2 bases and J gave up 10 bases, with 14 bases separating them. This sequence joins TRBV12-3 or TRBV12-4 and TRBJ1-1, with a tentative D call TRBD1 (5 bases). Sequenced sample: central memory CD4+ T cells from blood. This clonotype was obtained from a human donor in good health. The DNA for the CDR3 is TGTGCCAGCAGTTTAAGCCAGGGTATAGGAGCTTTCTTT. This encodes CASSLSQGIGAFF.